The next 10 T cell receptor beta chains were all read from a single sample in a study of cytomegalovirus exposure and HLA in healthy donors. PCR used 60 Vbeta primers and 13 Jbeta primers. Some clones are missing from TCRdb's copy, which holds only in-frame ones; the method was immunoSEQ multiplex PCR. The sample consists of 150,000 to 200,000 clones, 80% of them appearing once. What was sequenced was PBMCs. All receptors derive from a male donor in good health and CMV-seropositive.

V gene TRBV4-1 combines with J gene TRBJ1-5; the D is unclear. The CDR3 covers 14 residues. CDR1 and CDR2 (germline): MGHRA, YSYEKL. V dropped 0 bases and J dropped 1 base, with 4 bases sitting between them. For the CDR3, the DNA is TGCGCCAGCAGCCAAGATGGCAGCAATCAGCCCCAGCATTTT. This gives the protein CASSQDGSNQPQHF.

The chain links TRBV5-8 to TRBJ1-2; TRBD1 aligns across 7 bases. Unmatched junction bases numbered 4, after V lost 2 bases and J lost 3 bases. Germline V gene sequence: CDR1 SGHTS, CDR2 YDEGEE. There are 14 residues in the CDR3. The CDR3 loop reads CASSLRGRDYGYTF. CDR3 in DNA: TGTGCCAGCAGCTTAAGGGGGCGCGACTATGGCTACACCTTC.

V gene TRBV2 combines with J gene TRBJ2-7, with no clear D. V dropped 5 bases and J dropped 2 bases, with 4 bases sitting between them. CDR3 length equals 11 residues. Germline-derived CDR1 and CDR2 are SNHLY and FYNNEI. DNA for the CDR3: TGTGCCAGCAGTCTTACCTACGAGCAGTACTTC. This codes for CASSLTYEQYF. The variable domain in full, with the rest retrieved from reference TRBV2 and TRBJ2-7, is EPEVTQTPSHQVTQMGQEVILRCVPISNHLYFYWYRQILGQKVEFLVSFYNNEISEKSEIFDDQFSVERPDGSNFTLKIRSTKLEDSAMYFCASSLTYEQYFGPGTRLTVT.

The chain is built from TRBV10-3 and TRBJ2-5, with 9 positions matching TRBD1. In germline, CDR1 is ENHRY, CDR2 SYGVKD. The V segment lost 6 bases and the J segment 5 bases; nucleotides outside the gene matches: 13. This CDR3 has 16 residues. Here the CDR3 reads CAIRLSGTGPFETQYF. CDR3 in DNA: TGTGCCATCAGACTTTCCGGGACAGGGCCCTTCGAGACCCAGTACTTC.

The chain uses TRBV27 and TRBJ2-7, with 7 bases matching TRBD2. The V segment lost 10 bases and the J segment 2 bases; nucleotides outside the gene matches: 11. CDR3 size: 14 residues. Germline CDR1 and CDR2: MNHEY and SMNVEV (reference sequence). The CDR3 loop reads CATPVGGTPYEQYF. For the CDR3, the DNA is TGTGCCACCCCCGTGGGGGGGACCCCCTACGAGCAGTACTTC.

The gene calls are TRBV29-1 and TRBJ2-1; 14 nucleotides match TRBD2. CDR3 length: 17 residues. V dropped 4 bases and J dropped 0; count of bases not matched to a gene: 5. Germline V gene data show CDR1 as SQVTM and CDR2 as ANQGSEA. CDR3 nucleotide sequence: TGCAGCGTTGGGGGACTAGCGGGAGACGTCTCCTACAATGAGCAGTTCTTC. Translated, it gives CSVGGLAGDVSYNEQFF.

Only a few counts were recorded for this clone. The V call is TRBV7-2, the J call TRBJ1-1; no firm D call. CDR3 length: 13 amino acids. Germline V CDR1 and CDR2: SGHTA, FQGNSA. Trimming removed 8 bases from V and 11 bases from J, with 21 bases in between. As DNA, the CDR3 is TGTGCCAGCCTAAGCCGCGAACCCCGAGGGGCTTTCTTT. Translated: CASLSREPRGAFF.

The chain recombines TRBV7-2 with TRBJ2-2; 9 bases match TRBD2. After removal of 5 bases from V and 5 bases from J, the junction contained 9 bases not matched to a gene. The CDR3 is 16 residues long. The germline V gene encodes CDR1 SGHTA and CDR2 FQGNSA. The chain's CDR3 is CASSILAGVGTGELFF. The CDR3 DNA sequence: TGTGCCAGCAGCATCTTAGCGGGGGTAGGGACCGGGGAGCTGTTTTTT.

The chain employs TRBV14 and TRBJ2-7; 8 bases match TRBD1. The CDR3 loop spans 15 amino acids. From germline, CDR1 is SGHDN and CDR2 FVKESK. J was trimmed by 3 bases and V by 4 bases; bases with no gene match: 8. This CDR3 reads CASSLDRGKNYEQYF. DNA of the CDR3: TGTGCCAGCAGCCTCGACAGGGGAAAAAACTACGAGCAGTACTTC.

The CDR3 DNA sequence: TGTGCCAGCACCAGGGACCCAGGGACTTACGAGCAGTACTTC. This codes for CASTRDPGTYEQYF. The chain has TRBV28 and TRBJ2-5; maybe TRBD2 (6 bases). The J call may be in error: the DNA end matches TRBJ2-7 better. This CDR3 spans 14 amino acids. CDR1 and CDR2 (germline): MDHEN, SYDVKM.